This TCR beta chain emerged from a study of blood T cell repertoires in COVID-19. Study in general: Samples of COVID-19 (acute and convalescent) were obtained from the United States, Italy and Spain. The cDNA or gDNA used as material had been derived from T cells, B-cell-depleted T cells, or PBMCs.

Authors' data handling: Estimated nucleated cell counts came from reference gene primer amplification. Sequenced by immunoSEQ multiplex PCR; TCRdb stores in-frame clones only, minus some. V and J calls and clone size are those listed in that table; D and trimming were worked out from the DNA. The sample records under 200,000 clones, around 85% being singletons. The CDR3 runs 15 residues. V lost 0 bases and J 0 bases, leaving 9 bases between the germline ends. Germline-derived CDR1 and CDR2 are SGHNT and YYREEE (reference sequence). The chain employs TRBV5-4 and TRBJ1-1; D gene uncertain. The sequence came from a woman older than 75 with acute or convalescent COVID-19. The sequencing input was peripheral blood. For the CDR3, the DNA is TGTGCCAGCAGCTTGGCCCGCCAGGTGAACACTGAAGCTTTCTTT. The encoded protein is CASSLARQVNTEAFF.